This TCR beta chain was captured by sequencing in a study of blood T cell repertoires in COVID-19. Study-level background: Collection of acute and convalescent COVID-19 samples took place in the United States, Italy and Spain. From T cells, B-cell-depleted T cells, or PBMCs came the material, which was cDNA or gDNA.

In this sample, this clone turned up a few times. Methods used by the authors: For nucleated cells, counts were estimated from reference gene primer amplification. Only in-frame clones appear in the TCRdb table, and some are missing; sequencing was by immunoSEQ multiplex PCR. D and trimming were read from the DNA, whereas the V and J calls and clone size are those reported in that table. The profile shows more than 95,000 clones, more than 75% of them singletons. J lost 8 bases, V lost 3 bases, and 8 bases had no gene match. CDR1 is SNHLY and CDR2 is FYNNEI in the germline V gene. The CDR3 is 15 residues long.

The specimen sequenced was peripheral blood. The chain is built from TRBV2 and TRBJ2-1, with 9 bases identical to TRBD2. The receptor comes from a man in his fifties or sixties with acute or convalescent COVID-19. The CDR3 DNA follows: TGTGCCAGCAGTGAGGCACTAGCGGGTCTCGATGAGCAGTTCTTC. It is translated as CASSEALAGLDEQFF. The whole variable domain, filled in from reference TRBV2 and TRBJ2-1, reads EPEVTQTPSHQVTQMGQEVILRCVPISNHLYFYWYRQILGQKVEFLVSFYNNEISEKSEIFDDQFSVERPDGSNFTLKIRSTKLEDSAMYFCASSEALAGLDEQFFGPGTRLTVL.